One sample yielded the 5 T cell receptor beta chains listed below, sequenced in a study of cytomegalovirus exposure and HLA in healthy donors (TCRdb year 2017). Libraries were made using the immunoSEQ multiplex PCR assay. For the multiplex PCR, a mixture combining 60 forward primers for TCR Vbeta segments and 13 reverse primers for TCR Jbeta segments was used. Sourced from immuneACCESS, this table was stored by TCRdb with only in-frame sequences that have V and J called. A share of the clones is absent; for the studies checked, an unresolved V gene accounts for under half, and the remainder has no known explanation. The sample records approximately 100,000 clones, around 75% of which are singletons. 11% of the sample lies in the top ten. Sequencing used PBMCs. Receptors originate from a man younger than 35 in good health and CMV-seropositive.

The chain uses TRBV19 and TRBJ1-6; 8 positions match TRBD1. V lost 5 bases to trimming and J lost 9 bases; unmatched junction nucleotides: 6. Germline CDR1 reads LNHDA; CDR2 reads SQIVND (reference sequence). The CDR3 length is 14 residues. The CDR3 DNA is TGTGCCAGTAGTGCTGGACAGGGTAGTTCACCCCTCCACTTT. Its protein is CASSAGQGSSPLHF.

This sequence joins TRBV5-1 and TRBJ2-6; tentatively, D is TRBD1 (5 bases). The V gene lost 2 bases and the J gene lost 0 bases, with 9 bases spanning the gap. Germline CDR1 SGHRS, CDR2 YFSETQ. This CDR3 is 16 amino acids long. The CDR3 here is CASSLGASSGANVLTF. CDR3 nucleotide sequence: TGCGCCAGCAGCTTAGGGGCATCCTCTGGGGCCAACGTCCTGACTTTC.

This chain links TRBV27 with TRBJ2-5, with TRBD1 identical over 9 bases. Germline CDR1 and CDR2: MNHEY and SMNVEV (reference sequence). V lost 8 bases to trimming and J lost 2 bases; unmatched junction nucleotides: 9. CDR3 length: 15 residues. The CDR3 region has the DNA TGTGCCAGCCGGACAGGGGTCGTGGAACAAGAGACCCAGTACTTC. As protein: CASRTGVVEQETQYF.

This clone was recorded a few times. Sequence at one end of the junction differs from germline and may be a read error. The chain uses TRBV6-5 and TRBJ1-2; a weak D match, TRBD1 (5 bases). CDR1 is MNHEY and CDR2 is SVGAGI in the germline V gene. The CDR3 has 13 amino acids. The CDR3 coding sequence is TGTGCCAGCAGTTACCGCGGGGCGGGATTAGAGCTTTTC. This sequence encodes CASSYRGAGLELF.

V gene TRBV6-6 combines with J gene TRBJ2-1, with 11 bases that match TRBD2. The germline V gene encodes CDR1 MNHNY and CDR2 SVGAGI (reference sequence). This CDR3 region has 14 residues. V shed 2 bases and J 8 bases; nucleotides not matched to a gene: 2. This CDR3 reads CASSYHSGGDEQFF. DNA of the CDR3: TGTGCCAGCAGTTACCATAGCGGGGGGGATGAGCAGTTCTTC.